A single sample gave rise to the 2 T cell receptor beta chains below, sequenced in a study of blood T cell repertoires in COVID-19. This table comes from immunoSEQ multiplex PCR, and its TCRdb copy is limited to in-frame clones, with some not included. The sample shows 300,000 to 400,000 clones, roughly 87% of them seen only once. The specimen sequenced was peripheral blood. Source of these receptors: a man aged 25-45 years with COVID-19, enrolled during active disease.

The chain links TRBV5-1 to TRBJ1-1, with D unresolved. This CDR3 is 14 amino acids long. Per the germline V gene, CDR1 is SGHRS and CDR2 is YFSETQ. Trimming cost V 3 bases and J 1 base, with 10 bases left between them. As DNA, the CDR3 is TGCGCCAGCAGCTCCATTGAGGGGAACACTGAAGCTTTCTTT. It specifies CASSSIEGNTEAFF.

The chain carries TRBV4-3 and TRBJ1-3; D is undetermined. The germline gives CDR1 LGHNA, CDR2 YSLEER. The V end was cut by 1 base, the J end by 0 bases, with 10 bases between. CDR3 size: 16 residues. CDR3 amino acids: CASSQGLGSSGNTIYF. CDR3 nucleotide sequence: TGCGCCAGCAGCCAAGGACTTGGGAGCTCTGGAAACACCATATATTTT.